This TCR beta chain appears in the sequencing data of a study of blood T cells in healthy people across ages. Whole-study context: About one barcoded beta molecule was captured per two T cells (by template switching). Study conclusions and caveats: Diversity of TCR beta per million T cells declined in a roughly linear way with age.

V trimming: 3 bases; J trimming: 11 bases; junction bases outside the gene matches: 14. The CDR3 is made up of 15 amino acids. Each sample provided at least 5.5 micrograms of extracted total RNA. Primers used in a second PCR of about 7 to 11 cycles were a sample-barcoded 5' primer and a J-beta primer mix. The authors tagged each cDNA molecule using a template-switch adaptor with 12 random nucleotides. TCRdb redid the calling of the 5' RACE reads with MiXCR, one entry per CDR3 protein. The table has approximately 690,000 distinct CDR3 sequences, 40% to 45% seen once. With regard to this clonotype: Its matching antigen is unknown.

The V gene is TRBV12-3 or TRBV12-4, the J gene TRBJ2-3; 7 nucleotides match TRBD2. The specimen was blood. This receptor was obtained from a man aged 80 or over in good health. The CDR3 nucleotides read TGTGCCAGCAGTTTTGGTAGAGGGAGGGGAGATGTGCAGTATTTT. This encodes CASSFGRGRGDVQYF.